This T cell receptor (beta chain) derives from a study of cytomegalovirus exposure and HLA in healthy donors (dated by TCRdb to 2016 to 2017). A note on the overall study: An earlier analysis of 587 of the donors reported about 260 Gb of sequence data and 100 million to 120 million unique TCR beta sequences obtained from about 179 million T cells. An early release covering around 630 HLA-typed donors comprised about 300 gigabases of sequencing data and around 80 million unique TCR sequences. The genetic ancestry cluster associated with self-reported Caucasian donors included around four fifths of the roughly 400 genotyped donors. The study aimed to test whether signatures of past pathogen exposure could be identified by cataloging public T cell receptors. The T cell repertoires of 700 or so subjects were profiled by immunosequencing and related to cytomegalovirus serostatus. In addition to the first cohort of approximately 650 subjects, a separate validation cohort of 120 different subjects was used. High-throughput TCR immunosequencing, statistical association of individual TCRs with disease status, and machine learning were combined to predict cytomegalovirus infection status. In a later analysis, previously published TCR beta repertoires from several hundred donors were re-analyzed and high-resolution HLA genotyping was added so that TCR occurrence patterns could be studied. Rather than using new phenotypic data, the later analysis identified candidate immune exposures from TCR beta sequences and from how often those sequences occurred across donors. In an earlier analysis of more than 550 of the donors, high-throughput TCR beta sequencing was used to judge whether each TCR beta V gene segment behaved as functional or pseudogenic. Donor age, sex, ethnicity and CMV serostatus were compiled alongside the repertoire data. In a later genetic analysis, genome-wide SNP genotypes for about three fifths of the roughly 670 donors were used, and that subset was treated as a discovery cohort. All discovery cohort repertoires had been generated on a single sequencing platform. Both class I and class II loci were covered by HLA typing, at four-digit resolution. Typing coverage differed by locus: A, B, C, DRB1 and DQB1 were typed in roughly 620-640 donors, DQA1 in about 500, DPA1 in roughly 590, and DPB1 in roughly 470. Four or five DR-DQ haplotypes were treated as single units for association and clustering because of strong linkage in the cohort. Across around 400 genotyped donors of the cohort, an average of approximately 240,000 unique TCR beta nucleotide sequences per donor were sequenced, and roughly 20% of those sequences were non-productive.

Broader findings and caveats from the paper: A cluster of highly shared sequence variants was judged likely to represent a technical artifact of the sequencing pipeline. Compared with equally common non-associated chains, HLA-associated TCR beta chains in a later analysis were more clonally expanded and had lower generation probabilities. Cytomegalovirus status was reported to be diagnosed by the classifier with high specificity and sensitivity in both the original and validation cohorts. Because the 87-base-pair reads could not distinguish some IMGT-functional V segments, including TRBV6-2 and TRBV6-3, those segments were excluded. Across donors, most TCR sequences were observed very rarely, whereas some public TCRs were present in many individuals. A later genetic analysis reported fewer N-insertions in productive TCRs among donors in an Asian-associated ancestry cluster than the roughly 700-donor mean. A further reported finding was that TCR beta sequences accurately predicted the HLA-A and HLA-B alleles for most subjects in the first cohort. According to the authors, the approach could potentially be generalized to other disease states and immunological phenotypes. Specific HLA alleles were associated with 15,000 to 20,000 TCR beta sequences at a false discovery rate of 0.05 in a later analysis. Because HLA typing was missing for some donors at each locus, association tests included only the typed subset. Because counts were too low, approximately 18 rarely observed V segments, including chromosome 9 orphons, were excluded from the earlier analysis of 587 of the donors. In a later analysis, most CMV-associated TCR beta chains were found to appear HLA-restricted, with HLA associations seemingly driven largely by CMV exposure. For the cohort, immune exposure information was limited to CMV serostatus. According to a later analysis, parvovirus B19, influenza, CMV and Epstein-Barr virus appeared linked to several top co-occurrence clusters. A later analysis found that TCR association rates varied across HLA loci, with DRB1 alleles showing the most associated TCRs and HLA-C alleles the fewest. The presence/absence analyses assumed that sequencing depth was roughly uniform across donors, and that assumption may not be true. Only TCR beta chains were sequenced in this cohort, and the absence of alpha or paired-chain data limited detectable features. Correlated functional status among segregating V segments might reflect linkage disequilibrium, but an unknown experimental factor could not be ruled out. Strong co-occurrence of HLA alleles, especially DR and DQ, made assigning TCR associations to individual alleles difficult. The study listed 150 to 200 TCR beta chains as associated with cytomegalovirus. In vitro tests confirmed that a few of the cytomegalovirus-associated TCR beta chains recognize cytomegalovirus antigens. In an earlier analysis of 500 to 650 of the donors, most TCR beta V segments appeared in productive rearrangements about 87% or about 30% of the time, broadly matching IMGT annotations. V-gene and J-gene trimming of TCR beta chains was associated with a missense DCLRE1C variant in a later genetic analysis, and the association was replicated in an independent cohort.

Regarding this clone: Its antigen remains unidentified. Base qualities are missing; no much larger clone stands one base away.

The germline V gene yields MNHEY for CDR1 and SVGAGI for CDR2. V is trimmed back by 6 bases and J by 3 bases, and the junction contains 7 bases that no gene match accounts for. Inclusive of the bounding cysteine and phenylalanine, the CDR3 is 15 residues long. The CDR3 DNA has 45 bases and is translated from base 1. In total, 500 to 700 healthy bone marrow donors made up the cohort. At the time of sampling, all cohort members were nominally healthy, though unrecorded immune exposures were likely present. The donor tested CMV seropositive, placing the donor among the 250 to 300 seropositive members of the cohort. A peripheral blood sample was collected from each donor, and TCR beta sequencing was performed on peripheral blood mononuclear cells. Genomic DNA extraction from the blood cell samples was performed with the Qiagen DNeasy Blood Extraction Kit. The library was generated by the immunoSEQ multiplex PCR assay. For the multiplex PCR, a mixture combining 60 forward primers for TCR Vbeta segments and 13 reverse primers for TCR Jbeta segments was used. The CDR3 region of rearranged TCR beta genes was amplified from genomic DNA by a multiplex PCR assay. The amplified TCR beta libraries were sequenced on the Illumina HiSeq System as 87-base-pair reads. Under the source paper's analysis protocol: Across the 670 or so repertoires, a later analysis counted around 80 million unique TCR beta chains, roughly 11 million of which were shared by at least two donors. Raw reads were error-corrected and collapsed into unique sequences with a nearest-neighbor algorithm that merged closely related sequences to remove PCR and sequencing errors. V, D and J gene segments were assigned by aligning CDR3 sequences to IMGT reference sequences. For a sequence to be retained, at least a six-nucleotide match to both a V gene segment and a J gene segment was required. A rearrangement was called productive if the CDR3 had no stop codons and remained in frame with V and J, and every other rearrangement was called non-productive. Following IMGT convention, CDR3 was defined as the stretch from the second conserved V-encoded cysteine to the conserved J-encoded phenylalanine. The earlier analysis of roughly 590 of the donors excluded sequences that lacked an unambiguous match to a single V gene segment. In an earlier analysis of roughly 500 of the donors, V segments were called functional above 56.7% productive rearrangements and were called segregating when the between-donor standard deviation exceeded 5%. A statistical classification framework was built to diagnose cytomegalovirus status from the catalog of TCR beta chain sequences. V and J gene assignment, in a later analysis, came from comparing TCR nucleotide sequences with IMGT/GENE-DB human TR gene sequences. A later analysis assigned CDR3 sequences and most-parsimonious VDJ recombination scenarios with the TCRdist pipeline. In a later analysis, every TCR beta chain was defined by the combination of its CDR3 amino acid sequence and its V-gene family, and reads without a unique V-gene family were dropped. To address suspected cross-contamination and a sequencing artifact, a later analysis removed roughly 580 highly shared, low-generation-probability nucleotide sequences. For each public chain, a later analysis derived a clonal expansion index from normalized ranks of inferred template counts within each repertoire. A later analysis computed generation probabilities with a VDJ recombination model fitted to out-of-frame rearrangements, and checked the results against IGoR. In a later analysis, TCR-TCR, TCR-HLA and TCR-CMV co-occurrence was scored with hypergeometric tests, and a repertoire-size bias correction was applied to TCR pairs. To estimate false discovery rates, a later analysis permuted the HLA or CMV assignments 20 times. A later analysis grouped co-occurring TCRs with DBSCAN, adding TCRdist sequence similarity when clustering within HLA-allele-positive subsets. Repertoires with fewer than 30,000 or more than 120,000 public chains, plus five repertoires with anomalous nucleotide sharing, were excluded from co-occurrence clustering. Here the immuneACCESS table is served through TCRdb, limited to in-frame sequences with V and J called. Missing clones are a known gap in these copies; in checked studies unresolved V genes cover under half, and the rest lacks a known reason. The V and J calls and clone size are taken from that table; D and trimming were inferred from the DNA. The sample yields more than 80,000 clones; less than 80% were counted once. The ten most abundant clones make up roughly 4.3% of the sample.

The TCR comes from a woman between 35 and 50 years old in good health and CMV-seropositive. Sequencing input: PBMCs. The sequence joins TRBV6-5 to TRBJ2-7, with 11 junctional bases fitting TRBD2. In nucleotides, the sequence is TGTGCCAGCAGGCCACTAGCGGGAGCGTTCTACGAGCAGTACTTC. Protein translation: CASRPLAGAFYEQYF.